This is a list of T cell receptor beta chains from one sample in a study of shared clonotypes between healthy human individuals. TCRdb keeps only in-frame clones here, not all; method: immunoSEQ multiplex PCR. Of roughly 2.4 million clones in the sample, nearly 97% were seen once. Specimen: naive CD4+ T cells sorted from blood. These TCRs come from a man younger than 35 in good health. CDR3s include the opening cysteine and the closing phenylalanine or tryptophan. D genes are given only for firm matches. Only some rows state a clone size, as once, few, many or a class for expanded clones.

J gene,D gene,clone size,V gene,CDR3 protein,CDR3 DNA
TRBJ1-2,.,.,TRBV7-9,CASSLVDATRRDTF,TGTGCCAGCAGCTTAGTTGACGCCACGCGAAGGGACACCTTC
TRBJ2-5,.,.,TRBV28,CASSFRLTSRQETQYF,TGTGCCAGCAGTTTCCGTCTGACTAGTAGACAAGAGACCCAGTACTTC
TRBJ1-1,.,.,TRBV29-1,CSVVRQLNTEAFF,TGCAGCGTTGTCCGGCAGCTGAACACTGAAGCTTTCTTT
TRBJ2-7,.,.,TRBV28,CASSFLAGSYEQYF,TGTGCCAGCAGTTTCTTGGCAGGCTCCTACGAGCAGTACTTC
TRBJ1-2,TRBD1,once,TRBV5-1,CASSFGQGDYGYTF,TGCGCCAGCAGCTTTGGACAGGGGGACTATGGCTACACCTTC
TRBJ1-3,.,.,TRBV5-1,CASSLGTVTGNTIYF,TGCGCCAGCAGCTTGGGGACAGTAACTGGAAACACCATATATTTT
TRBJ1-5,.,.,TRBV27,CASSQGIANQPQHF,TGTGCCAGCAGTCAGGGTATCGCAAATCAGCCCCAGCATTTT
TRBJ1-4,.,.,TRBV19,CASSTYREANEKLFF,TGTGCCAGTAGTACCTACAGGGAAGCTAATGAAAAACTGTTTTTT
TRBJ2-4,.,.,TRBV6-1,CASSGHGTLNIQYF,TGTGCCAGCAGTGGACACGGGACCTTAAACATTCAGTACTTC
TRBJ2-1,.,.,TRBV19,CASSLNGVGNEQFF,TGTGCCAGTAGCCTAAACGGAGTCGGGAATGAGCAGTTCTTC
TRBJ2-1,TRBD1,.,TRBV10-1,CASSGGTGNYEQFF,TGCGCCAGCAGTGGAGGGACAGGGAACTATGAGCAGTTCTTC
TRBJ2-5,.,once,TRBV10-3,CAISVVQGGQTQYF,TGTGCCATCAGTGTGGTCCAGGGCGGGCAGACCCAGTACTTC
TRBJ1-2,.,.,TRBV25-1,CASSGTGGWSGYTF,TGTGCCAGCAGTGGCACCGGGGGGTGGAGTGGCTACACCTTC
TRBJ1-4,.,.,TRBV2,CASSGRSTNEKLFF,TGTGCCAGCAGTGGACGATCAACTAATGAAAAACTGTTTTTT
TRBJ2-7,TRBD1,.,TRBV7-2,CASSLDPGTATYEQYF,TGTGCCAGCAGCTTAGACCCCGGGACAGCCACCTACGAGCAGTACTTC
TRBJ1-2,.,.,TRBV6-1,CASSEAGAGAGPYGYTF,TGTGCCAGCAGTGAAGCGGGGGCGGGCGCAGGGCCCTATGGCTACACCTTC
TRBJ1-2,.,.,TRBV6-6,CASSYRPGREGYTF,TGTGCCAGCAGTTACCGGCCAGGGCGTGAAGGCTACACCTTC
TRBJ1-3,TRBD1,.,TRBV6-5,CASSRTGSGNTIYF,TGTGCCAGCAGTCGGACAGGGTCTGGAAACACCATATATTTT